The present TCR beta chain was sequenced within a study of blood T cell repertoires in COVID-19. As for the study in general: PBMCs, B-cell-depleted T cells, or T cells were the source of the cDNA or gDNA that made up the material.

Some clones are missing from TCRdb's copy, which holds only in-frame ones; the method was immunoSEQ multiplex PCR. This sample carries 40,000 to 50,000 clones, about 86% of them seen once, and the ten largest clones take roughly three fifths. The CDR3 runs 13 residues. V lost 3 bases to trimming and J lost 3 bases, with 8 bases between them. Germline V lookup: CDR1 KGHSH, CDR2 LQKENI. The material sequenced was peripheral blood. V is TRBV18 and J is TRBJ2-5; D is uncertain. This clonotype was sampled from a man in his 70s with acute or convalescent COVID-19. CDR3: CASSPSSKETQYF. CDR3 DNA sequence: TGTGCCAGCTCACCGTCGTCTAAAGAGACCCAGTACTTC.